The sequence of this T cell receptor beta chain was determined in a study of regulatory T cells in long-lasting Graves disease. Study in general: Newly diagnosed Graves' patients had taken antithyroid drugs under 3 months. Whole-study findings and limits: The number of shared public clonotypes was higher in persistent patients (under 3,000) than new patients (966).

This clonotype turned up a few times. Its antigen is not known. Time point indicated: newly diagnosed GD, antithyroid drugs for less than 3 months. PBMC RNA served as the TCR library source. The CDR3 is 18 amino acids. Germline loops: CDR1 LNHDA, CDR2 SQIVND (reference sequence). V gave up 4 bases and J gave up 5 bases; unmatched junction bases: 15. For TCR beta, libraries came from iRepertoire HTBI primers and Arm-PCR of CDR3 regions. Each CDR3 protein is one row after TCRdb ran MiXCR on the multiplex PCR reads. The sample includes around 500,000 distinct CDR3 sequences, approximately 13% of them seen just once. This sample was shared with a second study, whose subject was T cells in Graves' hyperthyroidism and ophthalmopathy. According to that study: Calling Graves' hyperthyroidism stable meant ophthalmopathy did not progress within 18 months.

The rearrangement links TRBV19 to TRBJ2-1, with 9 bases matching TRBD2. The TCR sequence derives from a man under 40 with Graves disease. Source: peripheral blood mononuclear cells (PBMCs), taken at new diagnosis, from a patient treated with antithyroid drugs. The chain's CDR3 is CASSNIGTSWFLDNEQFF. The DNA for the CDR3 is TGTGCCAGTAGTAACATTGGGACTAGCTGGTTTCTCGACAATGAGCAGTTCTTC.